What follows are 23 T cell receptor beta chains derived from one specimen sequenced in a study of T cells in Graves' hyperthyroidism and ophthalmopathy. Amplification of TCR beta CDR3 regions used RNA as the template. A first-round RT-PCR of the TCR CDR3 used the HTBI primer set. TCRdb called the multiplex PCR reads again in MiXCR, with one record for every CDR3 protein. The sample includes under 350,000 distinct CDR3 sequences, more than 15% of them seen just once. What was sequenced was blood. These receptors came from a woman between 55 and 75 years old with Graves' ophthalmopathy.

Many counts were recorded for this clonotype. The chain employs TRBV18 and TRBJ2-7, with D perhaps matching TRBD1 or TRBD2 (8 bases each). The CDR3 loop spans 15 amino acids. Germline V gene lookup returns CDR1 KGHSH and CDR2 LQKENI. The ends were cut back, 6 bases at V and 1 base at J, with 16 bases in the middle. The CDR3 coding sequence is TGTGCCAGCTCGCGCGGGGGGACAGGATCCTACGAGCAGTACTTC. Translating it yields CASSRGGTGSYEQYF.

This clonotype has only a few counts. The gene calls are TRBV30 and TRBJ1-3; D gene uncertain. The germline V gene has CDR1 GTSNPN and CDR2 SVGIG (reference sequence). This CDR3 has 14 residues. V dropped 2 bases and J dropped 0 bases, with 8 bases sitting between them. The DNA of the CDR3 is TGTGCCTGGAGTTCCTTCCTCTCTGGAAACACCATATATTTT. Translated, it gives CAWSSFLSGNTIYF.

This clonotype occurred a few times. The chain couples TRBV28 to TRBJ1-2; D perhaps matches TRBD1 (5 bases). Between the trimmed V and J ends, which lost 8 bases and 7 bases, there was a span of 17 bases. Germline CDR1 and CDR2: MDHEN and SYDVKM. The CDR3 is 13 residues long. This CDR3 is CASFLTGMGGYTF. The CDR3 DNA follows: TGTGCCAGCTTTTTAACAGGAATGGGTGGCTACACCTTC.

The CDR3, as DNA: TGTGCCAGCAGCCAAGGGACTAGTCGACAAGAGACCCAGTACTTC. It encodes CASSQGTSRQETQYF. This chain joins TRBV14 and TRBJ2-5; 7 bases are shared with TRBD2. V lost 1 base, J lost 2 bases, and 4 bases stayed unmatched. The CDR3 totals 15 residues. The germline CDR1 and CDR2 sequences are SGHDN and FVKESK.

The sample holds many counts of this clonotype. The V call is TRBV5-6, the J call TRBJ2-7; 7 bases map to TRBD1. This CDR3 is 14 amino acids long. Germline CDR1 SGHDT, CDR2 YYEEEE. J gave up 1 base and V 7 bases, and 8 bases lay outside the gene matches. DNA of the CDR3: TGTGCCAGCGGCAATAGGGGGCAGTCCTACGAGCAGTACTTC. Residues: CASGNRGQSYEQYF. The whole variable domain, remainder taken from reference TRBV5-6 and TRBJ2-7, is DAGVTQSPTHLIKTRGQQVTLRCSPKSGHDTVSWYQQALGQGPQFIFQYYEEEERQRGNFPDRFSGHQFPNYSSELNVNALLLGDSALYLCASGNRGQSYEQYFGPGTRLTVT.

This clonotype was seen a few times. The chain links TRBV4-3 to TRBJ1-2; D uncertain. Germline lookup yields CDR1 LGHNA and CDR2 YSLEER. V was shortened by 4 bases and J by 0 bases, with 6 bases between the two germline ends. The length of the CDR3 is 13 residues. The CDR3 loop is CASSPAANYGYTF. The CDR3 bases are TGCGCCAGCAGCCCCGCAGCTAACTATGGCTACACCTTC.

In the case of this clonotype: A read error is likely, as this CDR3 ends without the conserved phenylalanine or tryptophan. The rearrangement links TRBV6-2 or TRBV6-3 to TRBJ2-2; no clear D. This CDR3 is built from 12 residues. Germline loops: CDR1 MNHEY, CDR2 SVGEGT. Trimming shortened V by 6 bases and J by 8 bases, and 10 bases separated the two germline ends. CDR3 DNA: TGTGCCAGCAGGCTAGTTGTTGGGGAGCTGTTTCTT. Translating it yields CASRLVVGELFL.

The rearrangement links TRBV6-9 to TRBJ2-7; a weak D match, TRBD1 (6 bases). This CDR3 contains 12 residues. Trimming removed 3 bases at V and 5 bases at J, with 8 bases between. The germline V gene encodes CDR1 MNHGY and CDR2 SVAAGI. The CDR3 DNA reads TGTGCCAGCAGTTACAGGGGAAACGAGCAGTACTTC. Translated: CASSYRGNEQYF.

For this clonotype: A much larger clone differs by one base, so this may be a read error. This chain uses TRBV6-5 with TRBJ1-1, with D perhaps matching TRBD1 (6 bases). Germline values: CDR1 MNHEY, CDR2 SVGAGI. The CDR3 length is 17 residues. CDR3 loop: CASSYSTGGLWSTGAFF. CDR3 nucleotides: TGTGCCAGCAGTTACTCGACCGGGGGGCTGTGGAGCACTGGAGCTTTCTTT.

This clonotype appeared many times. J is TRBJ1-2 and V is TRBV20-1; D is possibly TRBD1 (5 bases). Per the germline V gene, CDR1 is DFQATT and CDR2 is SNEGSKA (reference sequence). Deletions cut 3 bases from V and 2 bases from J, with 13 bases between. This CDR3 contains 14 residues. Written as DNA, the CDR3 is TGCAGTGCTAGTCAGGGACGGCAGAACTATGGCTACACCTTC. Protein: CSASQGRQNYGYTF.

The gene calls are TRBV4-3 and TRBJ2-2; D might be TRBD2 (6 bases). The CDR3 covers 17 residues. Deletions cut 2 bases from V and 6 bases from J, with 19 bases between. Germline V gives CDR1 LGHNA, CDR2 YSLEER. As DNA, the CDR3 is TGCGCCAGCAGCCAATACAGCGTCATAGGGGAGGCCGGGGAGCTGTTTTTT. Translating it yields CASSQYSVIGEAGELFF.

This clonotype was observed many times. The rearrangement links TRBV10-1 to TRBJ2-7; D ambiguous. Germline V lookup: CDR1 WNHNN, CDR2 SYGVQD (reference sequence). This CDR3 is 14 amino acids long. The V end lost 0 bases, the J end lost 1 base, and 7 bases lay between the germline ends. Here the CDR3 reads CASSESRKSYEQYF. CDR3 sequence (DNA): TGCGCCAGCAGTGAGTCTCGCAAATCCTACGAGCAGTACTTC.

This clonotype was counted only a few times. The J gene is TRBJ2-7, the V gene TRBV19; maybe TRBD2 (6 bases). Germline CDR1 LNHDA, CDR2 SQIVND (reference sequence). The CDR3 contains 16 residues. V lost 2 bases to trimming and J lost 3 bases, with 17 bases between them. CDR3 nucleotides: TGTGCCAGTAGTATAACCGCTTGGACGGGGGTCTACGAGCAGTACTTC. Amino acid sequence: CASSITAWTGVYEQYF.

This chain uses TRBV19 with TRBJ2-5; D perhaps matches TRBD1 (6 bases). V lost 4 bases and J 4 bases, leaving 16 bases between the germline ends. The CDR3 has 15 residues. Germline values: CDR1 LNHDA, CDR2 SQIVND (reference sequence). This CDR3 reads CASSSDRFDGETQYF. The CDR3 DNA follows: TGTGCCAGTAGTAGCGACAGGTTCGATGGAGAGACCCAGTACTTC.

This clonotype was seen many times. This CDR3 reads CASSQDYGTVGREQYF. The CDR3 DNA follows: TGCGCCAGCAGCCAAGATTATGGGACAGTGGGACGCGAGCAGTACTTC. V usage is TRBV4-1 and J usage is TRBJ2-7; 7 bases agree with TRBD1. Germline V lookup: CDR1 MGHRA, CDR2 YSYEKL. This CDR3 has 16 residues. V shed 0 bases and J 6 bases; nucleotides not matched to a gene: 11.

This clonotype occurred many times. The chain links TRBV28 to TRBJ1-1, with D hard to call. The V gene lost 4 bases and the J gene lost 8 bases, with 8 bases spanning the gap. Germline assignment: CDR1 MDHEN and CDR2 SYDVKM. The CDR3 runs 11 residues. CDR3 DNA sequence: TGTGCCAGCAGTTCGCTCCGAGAAGCTTTCTTT. It is translated as CASSSLREAFF.

The sample holds many counts of this clonotype. The chain uses TRBV2 and TRBJ1-4; TRBD1 might be the D (5 bases). Germline CDR1 and CDR2: SNHLY and FYNNEI. The CDR3 totals 14 residues. V dropped 3 bases and J dropped 8 bases, with 13 bases sitting between them. The CDR3 nucleotides are TGTGCCAGCAGTGATGTGGCAGGGCGGGAAAAACTGTTTTTT. Residues: CASSDVAGREKLFF.

This clonotype was counted many times. The chain uses TRBV12-3 or TRBV12-4 and TRBJ1-1; D call uncertain. This CDR3 has 13 residues. V was cut by 1 base and J by 5 bases, with 8 bases left in between. The CDR3 protein is CASSLDVITEAFF. The CDR3 region has the DNA TGTGCCAGCAGTTTAGATGTGATAACTGAAGCTTTCTTT.

This clonotype was detected ten times or more. The genes are TRBV20-1 and TRBJ2-3; TRBD2 matches 13 bases. This CDR3 is built from 18 residues. V was clipped by 2 bases and J by 1 base; unmatched bases: 9. Germline V gene lookup returns CDR1 DFQATT and CDR2 SNEGSKA (reference sequence). CDR3 sequence reads: CSARHTSGRAKGTDTQYF. CDR3 bases: TGCAGTGCTAGACACACTAGCGGGAGGGCTAAAGGCACAGATACGCAGTATTTT.

This clonotype was detected many times. DNA for the CDR3: TGTGCCAGCTCCTTTAGCGGGGGCTACACTGAAGCTTTCTTT. This sequence encodes CASSFSGGYTEAFF. The gene calls are TRBV6-1 and TRBJ1-1, with a tentative D call TRBD1 (6 bases). From germline, CDR1 is MNHNS and CDR2 SASEGT. Trimming stripped 8 bases from V and 3 bases from J, with 16 bases between. This CDR3 comprises 14 residues.

The chain recombines TRBV7-9 with TRBJ1-1; TRBD1 aligns across 8 bases. V was clipped by 4 bases and J by 10 bases; unmatched bases: 8. Germline V gives CDR1 SEHNR, CDR2 FQNEAQ (reference sequence). The CDR3 contains 13 residues. The CDR3 is CASSSSSDRVAFF. The DNA for the CDR3 is TGTGCCAGCAGCTCCAGTTCGGACAGGGTAGCTTTCTTT.

The chain combines TRBV4-2 with TRBJ2-7, with D possibly being TRBD1 or TRBD2 (5 bases each). The CDR3 contains 15 residues. The germline V and J ends were trimmed by 1 base and 8 bases, with 18 bases remaining between them. CDR1 and CDR2 (germline): LGHNA, YNFKEQ. CDR3 in amino acids: CASSQVFGGRNKQYF. In nucleotides, the CDR3 is TGTGCCAGCAGCCAAGTTTTTGGGGGAAGGAACAAGCAGTACTTC.

The V gene is TRBV12-5, the J gene TRBJ1-2; a possible D gene is TRBD1 (5 bases). Deletions cut 0 bases from V and 12 bases from J, with 11 bases between. CDR1 is LGHNT and CDR2 is FRNRAP in the germline V gene. This CDR3 region has 12 residues. The CDR3 nucleotides read TGTGCTAGTGGTTTGGTACAAGGGGCCCACACCTTC. It translates to CASGLVQGAHTF.